The entry that follows covers one T cell receptor (beta chain) sequence. The source of the sample is a study of blood T cell repertoires in COVID-19. Study overall: Sites in the United States, Italy and Spain provided acute and convalescent COVID-19 samples. T cells, B-cell-depleted T cells, or PBMCs provided the cDNA or gDNA that served as material.

Looked up from germline, CDR1 is SGHRS and CDR2 is YFSETQ. The CDR3 is 15 residues long. Deletions cut 1 base from V and 3 bases from J, with 14 bases between. Per the original data handling: Counts of nucleated cells, estimated from reference gene primer amplification, were obtained. Assay: immunoSEQ multiplex PCR; the TCRdb copy retains only in-frame clones and omits some. V and J calls and clone size are given by that table; D and trimming were obtained from the DNA. The table has about 240,000 clones, over 65% seen once; the top ten hold 3% to 3.5%. Specimen: peripheral blood. The TCR sequence derives from a woman over 75 with acute or convalescent COVID-19. V and J are TRBV5-1 and TRBJ2-7, with D perhaps TRBD1 (5 bases). The CDR3 sequence: CASSLIQGGIYEQYF. The CDR3 bases are TGCGCCAGCAGCTTGATTCAGGGTGGAATCTACGAGCAGTACTTC.